These T cell receptor beta chains were read from a single sample in a study of T-cell memory formation after mild COVID-19. From the 5' RACE reads, TCRdb called clonotypes with MiXCR, one entry per CDR3 protein. Here the sample spans hundreds of thousands of distinct CDR3 sequences, 13% to 15% being singletons. The sequencing input was PBMCs or a T cell subset sorted from them (not recorded which). The receptors come from a man between 18 and 35 years old who had mild COVID-19 (a few samples of this study predate the infection). Cell type and time point are not known. CDR3s include the opening cysteine and the closing phenylalanine or tryptophan. A D gene is named only where the DNA matches it firmly. Size is stated for part of the rows, as once, few or many counts, or as a class when the clone is expanded.

clone_size	j_call	v_call	d_call	cdr3_nt	cdr3_aa
few	TRBJ1-3	TRBV7-2	NA	TGTGCCAGCAGCTTCTCAGCGACAGCCAACTCTGGAAACACCATATATTTT	CASSFSATANSGNTIYF
few	TRBJ1-6	TRBV28	NA	TGTGCCATCAGCCCTGGGACGTCCTATAATTCACCCCTCCACTTT	CAISPGTSYNSPLHF
NA	TRBJ1-1	TRBV6-5	NA	TGTGCCAGCAGGGTGGGGGGGCCTAGGAACACTGAAGCTTTCTTT	CASRVGGPRNTEAFF
once	TRBJ1-1	TRBV7-2	TRBD1	TGTGCCAGCAGCACTCAGGGGGCGGACACTGAAGCTTTCTTT	CASSTQGADTEAFF
NA	TRBJ1-1	TRBV29-1	NA	TGCAGCGTTGAAGATGGGGGTAGGTGGGCTGAAGCTTTCTTT	CSVEDGGRWAEAFF
few	TRBJ1-2	TRBV4-1	TRBD1	TGCGCCAGCAGCCAAGATAGGCGCGAGACAGGGTATGGCTACACCTTC	CASSQDRRETGYGYTF
NA	TRBJ2-3	TRBV12-3/TRBV12-4	NA	TGTGCCAGCAGTTTCGACAGGCGGGGGAGCACAGATACGCAGTATTTT	CASSFDRRGSTDTQYF
many	TRBJ2-3	TRBV7-3	TRBD2	TGTGCCAGCAGCTTAGGTAGCGGGGGCATAGATACGCAGTATTTT	CASSLGSGGIDTQYF
few	TRBJ2-1	TRBV7-3	NA	TGTGCCAGCAGCTTAACGGCAGGGATCTACAATGAGCAGTTCTTC	CASSLTAGIYNEQFF
NA	TRBJ2-3	TRBV20-1	TRBD2	TGCAGTGCTCCATCGGGGGGGATGGAAGATACGCAGTATTTT	CSAPSGGMEDTQYF
NA	TRBJ2-2	TRBV7-9	NA	TGTGCCAGCAGCTTACTGGGCGGACCCCACACCGGGGAGCTGTTTTTT	CASSLLGGPHTGELFF
NA	TRBJ1-1	TRBV7-9	NA	TGTGCCAGCAGCTTAGGCCGGACACCGAACACTGAAGCTTTCTTT	CASSLGRTPNTEAFF
NA	TRBJ2-7	TRBV11-2	TRBD2	TGTGCCAGCAGCTCCACCGGGACTAGCGGGGGGGTCTCCTACGAGCAGTACTTC	CASSSTGTSGGVSYEQYF
NA	TRBJ1-2	TRBV21-1	NA	TGTGCCAGCAGCAAATCGGTACAGGGGGTAATTTTTGGCTACACCTTC	CASSKSVQGVIFGYTF
NA	TRBJ2-3	TRBV12-3/TRBV12-4	NA	TGTGCCAGCAGCCCGACGGCTGTAGATACGCAGTATTTT	CASSPTAVDTQYF
NA	TRBJ2-1	TRBV20-1	TRBD2	TGCAGTCCCGCCGGGACTAGCGGGGATGAGCAGTTCTTC	CSPAGTSGDEQFF
NA	TRBJ1-4	TRBV20-1	NA	TGCAGTGCTGGGCACGGGCGCCGAGGTGAAAAACTGTTTTTT	CSAGHGRRGEKLFF
few	TRBJ1-6	TRBV7-9	NA	TGTGCCAGCAGCTTTCAGGGGACTTCGGATTCACCCCTCCACTTT	CASSFQGTSDSPLHF
NA	TRBJ1-5	TRBV4-2	NA	TGTGCCAGCAGCCAGGTGGGGGGAGGGCCCCAGCATTTT	CASSQVGGGPQHF
many	TRBJ2-3	TRBV7-2	TRBD2	TGTGCCAGCAGCTCGGGGACTAGCGGGGGGGCCGCAGATACGCAGTATTTT	CASSSGTSGGAADTQYF
many	TRBJ2-4	TRBV7-8	NA	TGTGCCAGCAGCTTAGGTCGGACTTCTAACATTCAGTACTTC	CASSLGRTSNIQYF
NA	TRBJ2-2	TRBV5-1	TRBD2	TGCGCCAGCAGCGCAACCAGCGGGGCCGGGGAGCTGTTTTTT	CASSATSGAGELFF
few	TRBJ2-1	TRBV6-2/TRBV6-3	NA	TGTGCCAGCAGTTACCGTCACACTCTAGCGAATGAGCAGTTCTTC	CASSYRHTLANEQFF
few	TRBJ1-4	TRBV6-5	NA	TGTGCCAGCAGTGTCCTGGGTAATGAAAAACTGTTTTTT	CASSVLGNEKLFF
NA	TRBJ2-1	TRBV30	TRBD2	TGTGCCTGGAGTCGATTCGGGGGGTACAATGAGCAGTTCTTC	CAWSRFGGYNEQFF
NA	TRBJ2-1	TRBV11-2	NA	TGTGCCAGCAGCACATGGACGGGTATCGGGAATGAGCAGTTCTTC	CASSTWTGIGNEQFF
few	TRBJ1-3	TRBV28	NA	TGTGCCAGCAGTCGGGGGAAAGTTGAGTATGGAAACACCATATATTTT	CASSRGKVEYGNTIYF
many	TRBJ1-6	TRBV6-2/TRBV6-3	NA	TGTGCCAGCAGTTACTCGAAACAGGCTCTCCGCCGCAGAAATTCACCCCTCCACTTT	CASSYSKQALRRRNSPLHF
few	TRBJ2-2	TRBV18	NA	TGTGCCAGCCAGGACACCGGGGAGCTGTTTTTT	CASQDTGELFF
NA	TRBJ2-1	TRBV20-1	NA	TGCAGTGCTAGGGGGCTAGGGACATACAATGAGCAGTTCTTC	CSARGLGTYNEQFF
few	TRBJ2-1	TRBV5-1	NA	TGCGCCAGCAGCATTGGAAGTGCGGACAACCGATACAATGAGCAGTTCTTC	CASSIGSADNRYNEQFF
few	TRBJ1-1	TRBV18	NA	TGTGCCAGCTCACCACAGTCCGGGGAGGTGAACACTGAAGCTTTCTTT	CASSPQSGEVNTEAFF